This TCR beta chain was captured by sequencing in a study of blood T cell repertoires in COVID-19. About the research overall: The study drew acute and convalescent COVID-19 samples from the United States, Italy and Spain. The cDNA or gDNA used as material had been derived from T cells, B-cell-depleted T cells, or PBMCs.

V shed 2 bases and J 10 bases; nucleotides not matched to a gene: 7. The CDR3 has 15 residues. Germline loops: CDR1 KGHSH, CDR2 LQKENI. The table came from immunoSEQ multiplex PCR; TCRdb's copy has only in-frame clones and leaves some out. The repertoire holds approximately 480,000 clones, with 89% as singletons. The chain carries TRBV18 and TRBJ2-1, with 11 nucleotides matching TRBD2. The receptor was isolated from a young man with COVID-19, enrolled during active disease. Sequenced sample: peripheral blood. The CDR3: CASSPELAGEGEQFF. The CDR3, as DNA: TGTGCCAGCTCACCAGAACTAGCGGGAGAGGGAGAGCAGTTCTTC.